A single sample is the source of the 22 T cell receptor beta chains below, sequenced in a study of T cell repertoires in cytomegalovirus infection. A single record per CDR3 protein comes from TCRdb applying MiXCR to the reads. The sample has more than 650,000 distinct CDR3 sequences, about 40% seen once; the top ten hold 2.5% to 3%. The source material was PBMCs. The receptor set was obtained from a human donor in good health (CMV status not recorded). Some clones in this sample may be carry-over from other donors' samples.

The chain employs TRBV6-6 and TRBJ2-3, with TRBD2 matching over 14 bases. V lost 8 bases to trimming and J lost 4 bases; unmatched junction nucleotides: 5. CDR3 length: 15 amino acids. Germline CDR1 and CDR2: MNHNY and SVGAGI (reference sequence). The CDR3 reads CASRETSGGADTQYF. CDR3 nucleotides: TGTGCCAGCCGTGAGACTAGCGGGGGGGCAGATACGCAGTATTTT.

This clonotype was detected ten times or more. V is TRBV7-2 and J is TRBJ1-1, with TRBD1 identical over 7 bases. The V gene's germline CDR1 is SGHTA and CDR2 FQGNSA. V dropped 0 bases and J dropped 6; count of bases not matched to a gene: 7. This CDR3 is 15 amino acids long. In DNA form, the CDR3 reads TGTGCCAGCAGCTTAGCCGGAACACAGGGGTCTGAAGCTTTCTTT. Amino acid sequence: CASSLAGTQGSEAFF.

The sample holds many counts of this clonotype. CDR3 in amino acids: CASSLGLSLSSPLHF. CDR3 DNA: TGTGCCAGCAGTTTAGGGTTATCCCTCTCCAGCCCCCTCCACTTT. The gene calls are TRBV27 and TRBJ1-6; D not certain. The length of the CDR3 is 15 residues. Germline CDR1 reads MNHEY; CDR2 reads SMNVEV (reference sequence). Trimming removed 2 bases from V and 13 bases from J, with 18 bases in between.

The table lists this clonotype with a few counts. J is TRBJ1-1 and V is TRBV6-1, with a possible D match to TRBD1 (6 bases). The CDR3 is 13 amino acids. Germline V gives CDR1 MNHNS, CDR2 SASEGT. Trimming stripped 8 bases from V and 4 bases from J, with 14 bases between. Here the CDR3 reads CASLPTGTTEAFF. CDR3 DNA sequence: TGTGCCAGCCTACCAACAGGGACCACTGAAGCTTTCTTT.

This clonotype has only a few counts. The chain couples TRBV12-3 or TRBV12-4 to TRBJ2-4; TRBD1 matches at 9 bases. The CDR3 consists of 13 residues. V lost 6 bases to trimming and J lost 5 bases; unmatched junction nucleotides: 2. The DNA for the CDR3 is TGTGCCAGCAGGCGACAGGGGGAAAACATTCAGTACTTC. It codes for CASRRQGENIQYF.

This clonotype appeared many times. This rearrangement joins TRBV6-5 to TRBJ1-1; tentative D call: TRBD1 (5 bases). Germline V gene data show CDR1 as MNHEY and CDR2 as SVGAGI. This CDR3 contains 15 residues. With 7 bases removed from V and 1 base from J, the gap between germline ends came to 16 bases. The CDR3 region has the DNA TGTGCCAGCACCACCAGTGGGGGAGCGAACACTGAAGCTTTCTTT. This codes for CASTTSGGANTEAFF.

This clonotype was observed a few times. The rearrangement links TRBV6-1 to TRBJ2-5; 12 nucleotides match TRBD2. The CDR3 contains 16 residues. In germline, CDR1 is MNHNS, CDR2 SASEGT. The ends lost 7 bases at V and 1 base at J; junction bases unmatched: 7. The CDR3 loop reads CASIRLAGALQETQYF. The DNA for the CDR3 is TGTGCCAGCATTCGACTAGCGGGGGCCCTCCAAGAGACCCAGTACTTC.

In its sample, this clonotype was seen many times. This chain connects TRBV6-1 to TRBJ1-5, with D hard to call. Looked up from germline, CDR1 is MNHNS and CDR2 is SASEGT. The CDR3 contains 13 residues. Trimming cost V 7 bases and J 10 bases, with 17 bases left between them. The DNA for the CDR3 is TGTGCCAGCAAAAGGGAGCGTGAGTTTCCCCAGCATTTT. Translated: CASKREREFPQHF.

The V and J genes are TRBV28 and TRBJ2-3, with D unclear. CDR3 size: 12 residues. The germline CDR1 and CDR2 sequences are MDHEN and SYDVKM. V shed 10 bases and J shed 2 bases, with 10 bases lying between them. Here the CDR3 reads CATAHDTDTQYF. CDR3 nucleotide sequence: TGTGCCACCGCTCACGACACAGATACGCAGTATTTT.

The V and J genes are TRBV7-8 and TRBJ2-1, with D possibly TRBD1 on 7 matching bases. Germline assignment: CDR1 SGHVS and CDR2 FQNEAQ. Trimming removed 2 bases at V and 3 bases at J, with 14 bases between. This CDR3 spans 16 amino acids. CDR3 bases: TGTGCCAGCAGCTTAATGCGGCAGGGGGGCTACAATGAGCAGTTCTTC. Its translation is CASSLMRQGGYNEQFF.

The gene calls are TRBV20-1 and TRBJ1-2; 9 bases line up with TRBD1. Germline V gene data show CDR1 as DFQATT and CDR2 as SNEGSKA (reference sequence). Losses at the gene ends were 5 bases for V and 8 bases for J; bases not matched to a gene: 9. The CDR3 extends over 13 amino acids. The CDR3 spells CSAPHGQGWGYTF. CDR3 bases: TGCAGTGCTCCCCATGGACAGGGGTGGGGCTACACCTTC.

This clonotype has just a few counts. The chain uses TRBV11-2 and TRBJ2-1, with D possibly TRBD2 on 5 matching bases. The CDR3 is 16 amino acids. CDR1 and CDR2 (germline): SGHAT, FQNNGV. V was shortened by 5 bases and J by 1 base, with 15 bases between the two germline ends. The CDR3 region has the DNA TGTGCCAGCAGCCCGACGCCTAGCAGTTCCTACAATGAGCAGTTCTTC. It is translated as CASSPTPSSSYNEQFF.

The genes are TRBV2 and TRBJ1-4, with 8 bases lining up with TRBD1. The V segment lost 6 bases and the J segment 10 bases; nucleotides outside the gene matches: 10. The CDR3 consists of 14 residues. Per germline, CDR1 SNHLY and CDR2 FYNNEI. The CDR3, as DNA: TGTGCCAGCAGAAGTGACAGGGGCGATGCAAAACTGTTTTTT. It yields the protein CASRSDRGDAKLFF.

This chain joins TRBV3-1 and TRBJ1-1; maybe TRBD1 (6 bases). V lost 4 bases, J lost 8 bases, and 11 bases lay in between. Germline V gene data show CDR1 as LGHDT and CDR2 as YNNKEL (reference sequence). This CDR3 region has 12 residues. The CDR3 DNA sequence: TGTGCCAGCAGCCTAGAGGGGGTCGAAGCTTTCTTT. Translation gives CASSLEGVEAFF.

This clonotype turned up a few times. The J gene is TRBJ2-7, the V gene TRBV11-2; the D call may be TRBD1 or TRBD2 (5 bases each). V shed 2 bases and J shed 5 bases, with 16 bases lying between them. Looked up from germline, CDR1 is SGHAT and CDR2 is FQNNGV. The CDR3 extends over 15 amino acids. CDR3 DNA: TGTGCCAGCAGCTTATTAGAGGGGTTGAGGAACGAGCAGTACTTC. Translated, it gives CASSLLEGLRNEQYF.

In the case of this clonotype: This CDR3 fails to terminate in the conserved phenylalanine or tryptophan, so it likely reflects a read error. The chain employs TRBV28 and TRBJ1-6; possible D gene TRBD1, 6 bases. The V end was cut by 7 bases, the J end by 12 bases, with 19 bases between. The CDR3 is made up of 14 amino acids. CDR1 and CDR2 from the germline V gene are MDHEN and SYDVKM. The CDR3 reads CASNSPPGAKPLHL. CDR3 DNA sequence: TGTGCCAGCAATTCCCCTCCAGGGGCAAAACCCCTCCACTTG.

In this sample, this clonotype turned up a few times. The chain carries TRBV29-1 and TRBJ2-6, with D unclear. This CDR3 has 15 residues. Germline CDR1 SQVTM, CDR2 ANQGSEA. V was cut by 3 bases and J by 0 bases, with 9 bases left in between. The CDR3 is CSVDEAGSGANVLTF. The CDR3 DNA is TGCAGCGTTGACGAGGCTGGCTCTGGGGCCAACGTCCTGACTTTC. Using reference TRBV29-1 and TRBJ2-6 for the parts outside the CDR3, the full variable domain is SAVISQKPSRDICQRGTSLTIQCQVDSQVTMMFWYRQQPGQSLTLIATANQGSEATYESGFVIDKFPISRPNLTFSTLTVSNMSPEDSSIYLCSVDEAGSGANVLTFGAGSRLTVL.

CDR3 in amino acids: CASSLLQENYGYTF. CDR3 nucleotides: TGTGCCAGCTCACTTTTACAGGAGAACTATGGCTACACCTTC. V gene TRBV18 combines with J gene TRBJ1-2; tentatively, D is TRBD1 (5 bases). V shed 4 bases and J shed 2 bases, with 11 bases lying between them. The CDR3 loop spans 14 amino acids. CDR1 is KGHSH and CDR2 is LQKENI in the germline V gene.

This clonotype was counted ten times or more. The rearrangement joins TRBV2 to TRBJ1-3, with a tentative D call TRBD1 (5 bases). The CDR3 totals 13 residues. The ends were cut back, 6 bases at V and 0 bases at J, with 6 bases in the middle. Germline V gene lookup returns CDR1 SNHLY and CDR2 FYNNEI. The CDR3 nucleotides read TGTGCCAGCAGCACAGGCTCTGGAAACACCATATATTTT. Protein product: CASSTGSGNTIYF.

The chain couples TRBV20-1 to TRBJ2-5, with D perhaps TRBD1 (6 bases). The length of the CDR3 is 16 residues. V lost 4 bases to trimming and J lost 1 base, with 19 bases between them. Germline CDR1 and CDR2: DFQATT and SNEGSKA (reference sequence). CDR3 protein: CSANKGVGVSQETQYF. CDR3 DNA: TGCAGTGCTAACAAGGGGGTGGGGGTAAGCCAAGAGACCCAGTACTTC.

V usage is TRBV7-8 and J usage is TRBJ2-7, with a possible D match to TRBD2 (5 bases). The V gene lost 5 bases and the J gene lost 4 bases, with 18 bases spanning the gap. The CDR3 length is 15 residues. Germline CDR1 reads SGHVS; CDR2 reads FQNEAQ. CDR3 in DNA: TGTGCCAGCAGCCGCGGGCGATTGACACTTTACGAGCAGTACTTC. This sequence encodes CASSRGRLTLYEQYF.

This chain's CDR3 is CASSLDPGGAGELFF. Here the CDR3 DNA reads TGTGCCAGCAGCTTAGACCCCGGAGGGGCCGGGGAGCTGTTTTTT. The J gene is TRBJ2-2, the V gene TRBV11-3; perhaps TRBD2 as D (6 bases). In germline, CDR1 is SGHNT, CDR2 YENEEA. The germline V and J ends were trimmed by 0 bases and 6 bases, with 11 bases remaining between them. This CDR3 spans 15 amino acids.